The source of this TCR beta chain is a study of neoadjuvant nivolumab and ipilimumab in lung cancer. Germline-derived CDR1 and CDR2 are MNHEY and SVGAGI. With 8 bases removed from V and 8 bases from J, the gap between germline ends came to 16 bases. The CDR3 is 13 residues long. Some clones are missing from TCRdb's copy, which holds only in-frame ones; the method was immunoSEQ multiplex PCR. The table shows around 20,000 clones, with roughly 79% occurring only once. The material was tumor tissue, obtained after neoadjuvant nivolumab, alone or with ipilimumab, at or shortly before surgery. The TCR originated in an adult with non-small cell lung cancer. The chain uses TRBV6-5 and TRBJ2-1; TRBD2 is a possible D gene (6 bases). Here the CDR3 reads CASGSLGGDEQFF. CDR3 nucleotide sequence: TGTGCCAGCGGGTCCCTAGGAGGGGATGAGCAGTTCTTC.